This TCR beta chain derives from a study of T cells in Graves' hyperthyroidism and ophthalmopathy. It was RNA transcripts that yielded the amplified TCR beta CDR3 regions. The TCR CDR3 was amplified in a first-round RT-PCR using the HTBI primer set. TCRdb re-called the multiplex PCR reads with MiXCR, one entry per CDR3 protein. The sample contains 550,000 to 800,000 distinct CDR3 sequences, around 15% of which appear only once. This clonotype showed up just a few times. At one end the junction does not follow the germline gene, possibly because of a read error. This sequence originates from a man aged 18 to 29 with Graves' hyperthyroidism. Sequenced material: blood.

This CDR3 reads CASTKIPGASEASF. The CDR3 DNA sequence: TGTGCCAGCACCAAGATTCCGGGGGCGAGTGAAGCTTCCTTT. This chain joins TRBV7-8 and TRBJ1-1; a weak D match, TRBD1 (6 bases). This CDR3 has 14 residues. In germline, CDR1 is SGHVS, CDR2 FQNEAQ.